The 3 T cell receptor beta chains listed next were all sequenced from one sample in a study of cytomegalovirus exposure and HLA in healthy donors. The PCR was carried out with 60 Vbeta primers and 13 Jbeta primers. TCRdb's copy holds only in-frame clones and misses some; the assay was immunoSEQ multiplex PCR. The repertoire consists of some 160,000 clones, with around 80% occurring once and the leading ten covering approximately 1.5%. Sample: PBMCs. The receptors here all came from a male donor in good health and CMV-seronegative.

This rearrangement joins TRBV7-9 to TRBJ1-2; 9 nucleotides align to TRBD1. This CDR3 has 16 residues. The trim removed 4 bases at V and 6 bases at J, leaving 12 bases unmatched. Germline CDR1 is SEHNR and CDR2 is FQNEAQ (reference sequence). CDR3 loop: CASSSPATGGMDGYTF. The CDR3 nucleotides are TGTGCCAGCAGCTCTCCTGCGACAGGGGGTATGGATGGCTACACCTTC.

J is TRBJ2-7 and V is TRBV28, with D perhaps matching TRBD1 (6 bases). The CDR3 is made up of 13 amino acids. Germline CDR1 is MDHEN and CDR2 is SYDVKM. Trimming cost V 5 bases and J 3 bases, with 11 bases left between them. For the CDR3, the DNA is TGTGCCAGCAGTATGGGACATTACTACGAGCAGTACTTC. Amino acids: CASSMGHYYEQYF. The whole variable domain, remainder taken from reference TRBV28 and TRBJ2-7, is DVKVTQSSRYLVKRTGEKVFLECVQDMDHENMFWYRQDPGLGLRLIYFSYDVKMKEKGDIPEGYSVSREKKERFSLILESASTNQTSMYLCASSMGHYYEQYFGPGTRLTVT.

The CDR3 reads CASLQGSEKLFF. The CDR3 coding sequence is TGTGCCAGCCTCCAGGGGTCTGAAAAACTGTTTTTT. The chain joins TRBV2 to TRBJ1-4, with a possible D match to TRBD1 (6 bases). The CDR3 extends over 12 amino acids. CDR1 is SNHLY, CDR2 FYNNEI, per germline. Trimming pared 8 bases from V and 7 bases from J, leaving 11 bases between.